Detailed here is one T cell receptor beta chain. What it binds is unknown. The data derive from a study of shared clonotypes between healthy human individuals. Study-level results: Generally, naive subsets (rather than memory subsets) showed larger estimated richness.

The assay used deep level. Every subset's genomic DNA went evenly onto several immunoSEQ plates. In the source study's methods: ImmunoSEQ only sent back junction sequences with no quality scores, so filtering was done differently. Generated by immunoSEQ multiplex PCR, the TCRdb table keeps only in-frame clones and is missing some. V and J calls and clone size are given by that table; D and trimming were obtained from the DNA. The data hold some 2 million clones, with over 85% observed a single time. CD8 cells classed as naive were CD45RO-negative and positively selected for CCR7, excluding terminally differentiated effector memory CD45RA+ cells. Germline loops: CDR1 SEHNR, CDR2 FQNEAQ (reference sequence). J lost 10 bases, V lost 2 bases, and 6 bases had no gene match. The CDR3 sequence is 15 residues long.

Sequenced material: naive CD8+ T cells sorted from blood. J is TRBJ2-1 and V is TRBV7-9, with TRBD2 identical over 12 bases. The origin of this receptor is a young man in good health. The CDR3 protein is CASSLSTSGRLEQFF. CDR3 DNA sequence: TGTGCCAGCAGCTTAAGTACTAGCGGGAGGTTGGAGCAGTTCTTC.